A single sample is the source of the 28 T cell receptor beta chains below, sequenced in a study of blood T cell repertoires in COVID-19. Only in-frame clones appear in the TCRdb table, and some are missing; sequencing was by immunoSEQ multiplex PCR. The table has roughly 63,000 clones, 74% seen once; the top ten hold roughly 27%. What was sequenced was peripheral blood. Receptors were obtained from a woman older than 75 with acute or convalescent COVID-19.

This sequence joins TRBV19 and TRBJ2-3; D is uncertain. Looked up from germline, CDR1 is LNHDA and CDR2 is SQIVND (reference sequence). This CDR3 contains 15 residues. Trimming took off 4 bases at V and 2 bases at J, with 13 bases between the two ends. CDR3 loop: CASSTSGGYTDTQYF. CDR3 in DNA: TGTGCCAGTAGTACATCGGGTGGTTACACAGATACGCAGTATTTT. The complete variable domain, with remaining parts taken from reference TRBV19 and TRBJ2-3, reads DGGITQSPKYLFRKEGQNVTLSCEQNLNHDAMYWYRQDPGQGLRLIYYSQIVNDFQKGDIAEGYSVSREKKESFPLTVTSAQKNPTAFYLCASSTSGGYTDTQYFGPGTRLTVL.

The genes are TRBV4-1 and TRBJ1-2; 9 bases are a match to TRBD1. The CDR3 covers 16 residues. V shed 1 base, J shed 4 bases, and the junction held 7 bases outside the gene matches. Germline V CDR1 and CDR2: MGHRA, YSYEKL. CDR3 in amino acids: CASSQADRGAVYGYTF. As DNA, the CDR3 is TGCGCCAGCAGCCAAGCGGACAGGGGAGCGGTCTATGGCTACACCTTC.

This clone appeared a single time. This sequence joins TRBV13 and TRBJ2-1; 7 bases are a match to TRBD2. The CDR3 runs 14 residues. The V and J ends lost 2 bases and 5 bases, in that order; junction bases with no gene match: 3. From germline, CDR1 is PRHDT and CDR2 FYEKMQ (reference sequence). The CDR3 DNA follows: TGTGCCAGCAGCTTAACCCTAGCGGACAATGAGCAGTTCTTC. It translates to CASSLTLADNEQFF.

This chain links TRBV9 with TRBJ2-1; 9 bases are shared with TRBD2. CDR1 is SGDLS, CDR2 YYNGEE, per germline. This CDR3 is built from 15 residues. The junction had 5 bases not matched to a gene; V was cut back by 0 bases and J by 7 bases. The CDR3 nucleotides are TGTGCCAGCAGCGTAGGCGCGGGAGGGTGGAATGAGCAGTTCTTC. Protein product: CASSVGAGGWNEQFF.

The chain is built from TRBV6-6 and TRBJ1-4, with 9 nucleotides matching TRBD1. Losses at the gene ends were 6 bases for V and 6 bases for J; bases not matched to a gene: 8. CDR1 MNHNY and CDR2 SVGAGI come from the germline V gene (reference sequence). This CDR3 has 15 residues. For the CDR3, the DNA is TGTGCCAGCAGCTCACAGGGGGCTCTTGATGAAAAACTGTTTTTT. This encodes CASSSQGALDEKLFF.

A few counts support this clone. V usage is TRBV9 and J usage is TRBJ2-3, with TRBD2 matching 12 bases. The CDR3 extends over 16 amino acids. Germline-derived CDR1 and CDR2 are SGDLS and YYNGEE. V lost 0 bases and J lost 5; bases outside the gene matches: 4. CDR3 in amino acids: CASSVVLAGGGDTQYF. The CDR3 nucleotides read TGTGCCAGCAGCGTAGTCCTAGCGGGAGGGGGAGATACGCAGTATTTT. The whole variable domain, filled in from reference TRBV9 and TRBJ2-3, reads DSGVTQTPKHLITATGQRVTLRCSPRSGDLSVYWYQQSLDQGLQFLIQYYNGEERAKGNILERFSAQQFPDLHSELNLSSLELGDSALYFCASSVVLAGGGDTQYFGPGTRLTVL.

This clone is medium-sized (0.01 to 0.1%). J is TRBJ2-3 and V is TRBV10-1, with D tentatively TRBD2 (6 bases). This CDR3 spans 14 amino acids. Germline V gene data show CDR1 as WNHNN and CDR2 as SYGVQD (reference sequence). The V gene lost 5 bases and the J gene lost 3 bases, with 12 bases spanning the gap. The CDR3 region is CASSTGGPTDTQYF. Here the CDR3 DNA reads TGCGCCAGCAGTACCGGGGGACCTACAGATACGCAGTATTTT.

This rearrangement joins TRBV6-5 to TRBJ1-5; TRBD1 matches at 9 bases. The CDR3 length is 15 residues. The J segment lost 6 bases and the V segment lost 8 bases, leaving 11 bases of the junction unmatched. Germline CDR1 is MNHEY and CDR2 is SVGAGI. The CDR3 region has the DNA TGTGCCAGCCAACAAGGGACAGGGATCTTTCAGCCCCAGCATTTT. Its protein is CASQQGTGIFQPQHF.

This sequence joins TRBV7-8 and TRBJ1-1; 7 bases align to TRBD1. J gave up 0 bases and V 3 bases, and 4 bases lay outside the gene matches. The germline V gene has CDR1 SGHVS and CDR2 FQNEAQ. The CDR3 spans 15 residues. CDR3 bases: TGTGCCAGCAGCTTCCCGGGACAGTTGAACACTGAAGCTTTCTTT. Amino acids: CASSFPGQLNTEAFF. Full variable domain (missing parts from reference TRBV7-8 and TRBJ1-1): GAGVSQSPRYKVAKRGQDVALRCDPISGHVSLFWYQQALGQGPEFLTYFQNEAQLDKSGLPSDRFFAERPEGSVSTLKIQRTQQEDSAVYLCASSFPGQLNTEAFFGQGTRLTVV.

The sample holds a few counts of this clone. The rearrangement joins TRBV7-2 to TRBJ2-1; 8 bases align to TRBD2. From germline, CDR1 is SGHTA and CDR2 FQGNSA. The CDR3 loop spans 13 amino acids. J was trimmed by 9 bases and V by 0 bases; bases with no gene match: 1. This CDR3 reads CASSLALAGEQFF. DNA of the CDR3: TGTGCCAGCAGCTTAGCGCTAGCGGGTGAGCAGTTCTTC. Based on the CDR3 plus reference TRBV7-2 and TRBJ2-1, the full variable domain is GAGVSQSPSNKVTEKGKDVELRCDPISGHTALYWYRQSLGQGLEFLIYFQGNSAPDKSGLPSDRFSAERTGGSVSTLTIQRTQQEDSAVYLCASSLALAGEQFFGPGTRLTVL.

V and J are TRBV6-1 and TRBJ2-7, with 7 bases fitting TRBD2. Germline CDR1 is MNHNS and CDR2 is SASEGT. V lost 3 bases to trimming and J lost 3 bases; unmatched junction nucleotides: 11. The CDR3 consists of 16 residues. CDR3 loop: CASSDLRQRGDYEQYF. The DNA for the CDR3 is TGTGCCAGCAGTGACCTAAGACAACGGGGGGACTACGAGCAGTACTTC.

The V call is TRBV28, the J call TRBJ1-4; D perhaps matches TRBD1 (6 bases). Trimming shortened V by 9 bases and J by 8 bases, and 16 bases separated the two germline ends. The CDR3 contains 13 residues. Germline CDR1 MDHEN, CDR2 SYDVKM. DNA for the CDR3: TGTGCCAGTCACAACAGGGTACGAGAAAAACTGTTTTTT. This sequence encodes CASHNRVREKLFF.

This clone occurred a few times. V and J are TRBV29-1 and TRBJ2-6; TRBD1 aligns across 8 bases. Trimming took 1 base from V and 0 from J; bases not matched to a gene: 8. Germline V lookup: CDR1 SQVTM, CDR2 ANQGSEA. The CDR3 is 18 amino acids. The CDR3 protein is CSVEGATGGPSGANVLTF. The DNA for the CDR3 is TGCAGCGTTGAAGGCGCCACAGGGGGGCCCTCTGGGGCCAACGTCCTGACTTTC.

J is TRBJ2-3 and V is TRBV9; perhaps TRBD2 as D (5 bases). The V gene lost 5 bases and the J gene lost 2 bases, with 18 bases spanning the gap. CDR3 length: 16 residues. Per the germline V gene, CDR1 is SGDLS and CDR2 is YYNGEE. CDR3 residues: CASSSPSAGLTDTQYF. In DNA, the CDR3 is TGTGCCAGCAGTTCTCCGTCTGCGGGCCTCACAGATACGCAGTATTTT.

The CDR3, as DNA: TGCGCCAGCAGCCAAGGTCCGCTAGCGGGGTTTGGGAATGAGCAGTTCTTC. Protein product: CASSQGPLAGFGNEQFF. The genes are TRBV4-3 and TRBJ2-1, with 9 bases matching TRBD2. The germline gives CDR1 LGHNA, CDR2 YSLEER. The CDR3 is 17 amino acids. V trimming: 1 base; J trimming: 7 bases; junction bases outside the gene matches: 11.

This clone was observed at least ten times. This chain joins TRBV18 and TRBJ1-5; TRBD1 might be the D (6 bases). Germline CDR1 KGHSH, CDR2 LQKENI. CDR3 length equals 16 residues. Trimming cost V 4 bases and J 2 bases, with 15 bases left between them. As DNA, the CDR3 is TGTGCCAGCTCACTCACTCGTGGGGGCGGCAATCAGCCCCAGCATTTT. Translating gives CASSLTRGGGNQPQHF.

The CDR3 bases are TGTGCCAGTAGTCCCACCGACAGGGTGCCCTACGAGCAGTACTTC. Protein product: CASSPTDRVPYEQYF. The rearrangement joins TRBV19 to TRBJ2-7; 7 nucleotides match TRBD1. Looked up from germline, CDR1 is LNHDA and CDR2 is SQIVND (reference sequence). This CDR3 comprises 15 residues. V lost 5 bases, J lost 2 bases, and 9 bases stayed unmatched.

The V gene is TRBV7-2, the J gene TRBJ1-1; D is ambiguous. The CDR3 has 13 residues. V shed 1 base and J shed 2 bases, with 5 bases lying between them. Germline lookup yields CDR1 SGHTA and CDR2 FQGNSA. The CDR3 DNA follows: TGTGCCAGCAGCTTAGTAGAAAACACTGAAGCTTTCTTT. Protein sequence: CASSLVENTEAFF.

V usage is TRBV10-2 and J usage is TRBJ1-5; TRBD1 might be the D (5 bases). The V and J ends lost 5 bases and 5 bases respectively, with 10 bases between them. The germline CDR1 and CDR2 sequences are WSHSY and SAAADI. This CDR3 comprises 13 residues. The CDR3 reads CASSRGLDQPQHF. In DNA form, the CDR3 reads TGCGCCAGCAGTCGGGGGTTGGATCAGCCCCAGCATTTT.

This rearrangement joins TRBV27 to TRBJ2-1; D might be TRBD2 (6 bases). The germline V and J ends were trimmed by 2 bases and 3 bases, with 8 bases remaining between them. Germline-derived CDR1 and CDR2 are MNHEY and SMNVEV (reference sequence). The CDR3 length is 14 residues. This CDR3 is CASSLRDFYNEQFF. The CDR3 DNA is TGTGCCAGCAGTTTACGGGACTTCTACAATGAGCAGTTCTTC.

The chain is built from TRBV3-1 (or the pseudogene TRBV3-2) and TRBJ2-1; TRBD2 matches 8 bases. V trimming: 8 bases; J trimming: 0 bases; junction bases outside the gene matches: 3. CDR1 is LGHDT, CDR2 YNNKEL, per germline (reference sequence). This CDR3 is built from 14 residues. CDR3 nucleotides: TGTGCCAGCTCAGCGGGAGCCTCCTACAATGAGCAGTTCTTC. It yields the protein CASSAGASYNEQFF.

The rearrangement joins TRBV28 to TRBJ1-5, with 9 bases matching TRBD1. Germline V lookup: CDR1 MDHEN, CDR2 SYDVKM. The CDR3 contains 17 residues. V lost 2 bases and J lost 6; bases outside the gene matches: 11. The CDR3 DNA follows: TGTGCCAGCAGTTTACACACTACAGGGGGCAGGTTTCAGCCCCAGCATTTT. Protein product: CASSLHTTGGRFQPQHF.

The gene calls are TRBV4-3 and TRBJ2-5; maybe TRBD1 (6 bases). Germline CDR1 and CDR2: LGHNA and YSLEER. V was cut by 2 bases and J by 5 bases, with 12 bases left in between. The CDR3 spans 14 residues. The CDR3 bases are TGCGCCAGCAGCCAACAGACAGGCCGGGAGACCCAGTACTTC. It specifies CASSQQTGRETQYF.

J is TRBJ2-7 and V is TRBV2; D gene unclear. The CDR3 has 11 amino acids. Trimming stripped 5 bases from V and 2 bases from J, with 4 bases between. Germline-derived CDR1 and CDR2 are SNHLY and FYNNEI. CDR3 in DNA: TGTGCCAGCAGTTACACCTACGAGCAGTACTTC. Translation gives CASSYTYEQYF.

V is TRBV4-1 and J is TRBJ2-1; TRBD2 agrees at 7 bases. With 5 bases clipped from V and 9 bases from J, the junction kept 10 bases outside the gene matches. From germline, CDR1 is MGHRA and CDR2 YSYEKL. The CDR3 length is 14 residues. CDR3 sequence: CASSVRTSAGEQFF. CDR3 sequence (DNA): TGCGCCAGCAGCGTTCGCACTAGCGCCGGTGAGCAGTTCTTC.

This sequence joins TRBV28 and TRBJ2-3; the match to TRBD2 covers 9 bases. V lost 2 bases to trimming and J lost 5 bases; unmatched junction nucleotides: 8. CDR1 and CDR2 from the germline V gene are MDHEN and SYDVKM. The CDR3 length is 16 residues. The CDR3 coding sequence is TGTGCCAGCAGTTTAATAGCGGGAGAGTATATAGATACGCAGTATTTT. Translating it yields CASSLIAGEYIDTQYF.

This sequence joins TRBV4-2 and TRBJ1-2; TRBD1 matches 10 bases. Per the germline V gene, CDR1 is LGHNA and CDR2 is YNFKEQ. V was pared by 1 base and J by 2 bases, with 4 bases of the junction left unmatched. There are 16 residues in the CDR3. This chain's CDR3 is CASSQGDRGANYGYTF. CDR3 in DNA: TGTGCCAGCAGCCAAGGGGACAGGGGCGCGAACTATGGCTACACCTTC.

The chain links TRBV19 to TRBJ2-1; TRBD1 matches 10 bases. Germline-derived CDR1 and CDR2 are LNHDA and SQIVND (reference sequence). V lost 6 bases to trimming and J lost 7 bases; unmatched junction nucleotides: 9. The CDR3 totals 15 residues. CDR3 in amino acids: CASRSTGGAWNEQFF. The CDR3, as DNA: TGTGCCAGTAGATCGACAGGGGGCGCTTGGAATGAGCAGTTCTTC.